These T cell receptor beta chains were read from a single sample in a study of blood T cell repertoires in COVID-19. Data came from immunoSEQ multiplex PCR; TCRdb stores just in-frame clones and leaves some out. The sample yields hundreds of thousands of clones, 65% to 85% seen once. The material sequenced was peripheral blood. The receptors originated from a woman in her thirties or forties with active or convalescent COVID-19. Both conserved end residues are part of each CDR3. The D gene is left open where the match is weak. Clone size is stated in some rows and not others, as once, few, many or a class when expanded.

>-|TRBJ2-7|TRBV27|-
TGTGCCAGCGGGCCACTTTACGAGCAGTACTTC
CASGPLYEQYF
>-|TRBJ1-1|TRBV11-2|-
TGTGCCAGCAGCTCGGGGTCGAGGCAAAACACTGAAGCTTTCTTT
CASSSGSRQNTEAFF
>TRBD2|TRBJ2-5|TRBV5-1|once
TGCGCCAGCAGCTCCCAAACAGCGGGGGGGCAAGAGACCCAGTACTTC
CASSSQTAGGQETQYF
>-|TRBJ1-5|TRBV28|few
TGTGCCAGCAGTTTTGGTCAGGTAAATCAGCCCCAGCATTTT
CASSFGQVNQPQHF
>-|TRBJ1-1|TRBV11-2|-
TGTGCCAGCAGCTCAACCAAGACAGTCGGCACTGAAGCTTTCTTT
CASSSTKTVGTEAFF
>TRBD1|TRBJ1-2|TRBV4-1|-
TGCGCCAGCAGCCGGTGGACAGGGGGCGTCTATGGCTACACCTTC
CASSRWTGGVYGYTF
>TRBD1|TRBJ2-2|TRBV6-1|-
TGTGCCAGCAGTGAAGGACAGGGATGGACCGGGGAGCTGTTTTTT
CASSEGQGWTGELFF
>-|TRBJ2-2|TRBV19|-
TGTGCCAGTATGGTGGAGGGGAACACCGGGGAGCTGTTTTTT
CASMVEGNTGELFF
>-|TRBJ1-6|TRBV15|once
TGTGCCACCAGCAGAGATGAGGCAGGGGCGTCCTATAATTCACCCCTCCACTTT
CATSRDEAGASYNSPLHF
>TRBD2|TRBJ2-1|TRBV4-1|-
TGCGCCAGCAGACAACCAGGTAGCGGGGGCGTCGATGAGCAGTTCTTC
CASRQPGSGGVDEQFF
>-|TRBJ1-5|TRBV12-3/TRBV12-4|-
TGTGCCAGCAGTTGGGGGGAAAATCAGCCCCAGCATTTT
CASSWGENQPQHF
>TRBD1|TRBJ1-2|TRBV5-4|-
TGTGCCAGCGGCAACCCCGGGACAGGGGAATATGGCTACACCTTC
CASGNPGTGEYGYTF
>TRBD1|TRBJ1-1|TRBV2|few
TGTGCCAGCAGGATACAGGGGGTGCGGAACACTGAAGCTTTCTTT
CASRIQGVRNTEAFF
>TRBD1|TRBJ1-1|TRBV2|-
TGTGCCAGCAGGTGGGGACAGGAGGGTCTTGAAGCTTTCTTT
CASRWGQEGLEAFF
>-|TRBJ1-2|TRBV10-3|-
TGTGCCATCAGTGAGTCGTACAAAGGGGGTGGTTATGGCTACACCTTC
CAISESYKGGGYGYTF
>-|TRBJ2-1|TRBV18|few
TGTGCCAGCTCACCGTTCGCGGGGGCTAGCTACAATGAGCAGTTCTTC
CASSPFAGASYNEQFF
>TRBD1|TRBJ2-7|TRBV19|-
TGTGCCAGTAGTATTGGCACAGGGGCCTACGAGCAGTACTTC
CASSIGTGAYEQYF
>TRBD1|TRBJ1-2|TRBV28|-
TGTGCCAGCACGCTGCGGGGACAGAGACACTATGGCTACACCTTC
CASTLRGQRHYGYTF
>TRBD1|TRBJ1-1|TRBV9|-
TGTGCCAGCAGCGTAGACGGGACAGGGAACCTTGAAGCTTTCTTT
CASSVDGTGNLEAFF
>TRBD1|TRBJ1-1|TRBV28|-
TGTGCCAGCAGTATCCGACAGGGGAGCACTGAAGCTTTCTTT
CASSIRQGSTEAFF